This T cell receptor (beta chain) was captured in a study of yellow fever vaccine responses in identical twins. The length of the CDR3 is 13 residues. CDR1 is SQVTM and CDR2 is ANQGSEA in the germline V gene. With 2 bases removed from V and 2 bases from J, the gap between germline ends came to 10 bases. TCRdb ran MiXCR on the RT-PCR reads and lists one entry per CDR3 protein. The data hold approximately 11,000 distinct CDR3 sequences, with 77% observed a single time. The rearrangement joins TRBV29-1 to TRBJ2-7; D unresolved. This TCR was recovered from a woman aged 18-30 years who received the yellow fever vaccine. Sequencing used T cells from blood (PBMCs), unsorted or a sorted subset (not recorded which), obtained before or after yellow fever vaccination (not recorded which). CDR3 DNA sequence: TGCAGCGTTGAAACCGAGGTTCCCTACGAGCAGTACTTC. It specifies CSVETEVPYEQYF.